The rows below give T cell receptor beta chains drawn from one sample of a study of T cell responses to AZD1222 COVID-19 vaccine. Libraries were prepared by immunoSEQ multiplex PCR; TCRdb keeps only in-frame clonotypes and omits some of them. The sample consists of fewer than 130,000 clones, about 92% of them appearing once. The specimen was peripheral blood, collected on day 0 of AZD1222 vaccination. The receptor set was obtained from an adult in good health. The CDR3 runs from the conserved cysteine through the conserved F or W. D genes are given only for firm matches. Some rows have no size entry. The others give once, few or many, or a class for an expanded clone.

cdr3_aa cdr3_nt clone_size j_call d_call v_call
CASSQAQDLGNTIYF TGCGCCAGCAGCCAAGCACAGGATTTAGGAAACACCATATATTTT NA TRBJ1-3 NA TRBV4-3
CASLFLQGEAFF TGTGCCAGCCTTTTCCTCCAGGGGGAAGCTTTCTTT NA TRBJ1-1 NA TRBV2
CASSAYGGAGETQYF TGTGCCAGCAGCGCCTATGGAGGGGCGGGAGAGACCCAGTACTTC once TRBJ2-5 NA TRBV7-3
CASSSGLAYRYEQYF TGTGCCAGCAGCTCAGGACTAGCTTACCGCTACGAGCAGTACTTC NA TRBJ2-7 TRBD2 TRBV7-2
CASRSGLAGAYEQYF TGTGCCAGCCGTTCCGGACTAGCGGGGGCCTACGAGCAGTACTTC NA TRBJ2-7 TRBD2 TRBV6-4
CASSLGGSSYEQYF TGTGCCAGCAGTTTGGGGGGTAGCTCCTACGAGCAGTACTTC NA TRBJ2-7 NA TRBV6-2/TRBV6-3
CASSQGKKPGLADKEQYF TGTGCCAGCAGCCAAGGAAAAAAGCCGGGACTAGCGGATAAGGAGCAGTACTTC NA TRBJ2-7 TRBD2 TRBV3-1/TRBV3-2
CASSVGQINEQFF TGTGCCAGCAGCGTAGGACAGATTAATGAGCAGTTCTTC NA TRBJ2-1 NA TRBV9
CASKGATNTGELFF TGTGCCTCTAAGGGGGCTACGAACACCGGGGAGCTGTTTTTT NA TRBJ2-2 TRBD1 TRBV30
CASIKTSGVWGYTF TGTGCCAGCATCAAGACCTCCGGGGTGTGGGGCTACACCTTC once TRBJ1-2 NA TRBV6-5
CASSIARPSGGNTIYF TGTGCCAGCAGCATTGCCCGACCGAGTGGGGGAAACACCATATATTTT NA TRBJ1-3 NA TRBV11-3
CASSPGDYPWNNEQFF TGTGCCAGCAGCCCAGGGGACTACCCATGGAACAATGAGCAGTTCTTC few TRBJ2-1 NA TRBV11-3
CASSIDTVYGYTF TGTGCCAGTAGTATAGACACAGTCTATGGCTACACCTTC NA TRBJ1-2 NA TRBV19
CASSRTSGTTGELFF TGCGCCAGCAGCCGGACTAGCGGGACTACCGGGGAGCTGTTTTTT NA TRBJ2-2 TRBD2 TRBV5-1
CASSPPRTSGSTYEQYF TGTGCCAGCAGTCCCCCTAGGACTAGCGGGAGTACCTACGAGCAGTACTTC NA TRBJ2-7 TRBD2 TRBV27
CASSRPYNEQFF TGTGCCAGCAGCCGACCATACAATGAGCAGTTCTTC NA TRBJ2-1 NA TRBV6-6
CASGTGLLSEQFF TGTGCCAGCGGGACAGGTCTTTTGTCTGAGCAGTTCTTC NA TRBJ2-1 TRBD1 TRBV7-3
CAWSVRAGGETQYF TGTGCCTGGAGTGTACGGGCGGGAGGGGAGACCCAGTACTTC NA TRBJ2-5 TRBD2 TRBV30
CATSNHRGNTEAFF TGTGCCACCAGTAACCACAGGGGGAACACTGAAGCTTTCTTT many TRBJ1-1 TRBD1 TRBV15
CASGSTDLAKNIQYF TGTGCCAGCGGTTCGACAGATCTAGCCAAAAACATTCAGTACTTC NA TRBJ2-4 NA TRBV28
CASSQDSINQPQHF TGCGCCAGCAGCCAAGACTCCATTAATCAGCCCCAGCATTTT NA TRBJ1-5 NA TRBV4-1
CASSLEVNTGELFF TGTGCCAGCAGCTTAGAGGTGAACACCGGGGAGCTGTTTTTT once TRBJ2-2 NA TRBV11-3
CASSKQGASPYEQYF TGTGCCAGCAGCAAACAGGGGGCGTCTCCCTACGAGCAGTACTTC NA TRBJ2-7 TRBD1 TRBV5-8
CASLDRSEAFF TGTGCCAGCTTAGACAGGTCTGAAGCTTTCTTT NA TRBJ1-1 NA TRBV18
CASSEVAGRNTGELFF TGTGCCAGCAGTGAAGTGGCAGGGAGGAACACCGGGGAGCTGTTTTTT NA TRBJ2-2 NA TRBV6-1
CAINNRQGYNEQFF TGTGCCATCAATAACCGACAGGGCTACAATGAGCAGTTCTTC NA TRBJ2-1 TRBD1 TRBV10-3
CASSLGGLAGVGEQFF TGTGCCAGCAGCTTGGGAGGGCTAGCGGGGGTAGGGGAGCAGTTCTTC NA TRBJ2-1 TRBD2 TRBV7-9
CASIQPGGNTIYF TGTGCCAGCATCCAGCCCGGGGGAAACACCATATATTTT NA TRBJ1-3 NA TRBV6-5
CATSTGLMNTEAFF TGTGCCACCAGCACCGGTCTGATGAACACTGAAGCTTTCTTT NA TRBJ1-1 NA TRBV15
CASSRPGRANTEAFF TGTGCCAGCAGTAGACCTGGACGGGCGAACACTGAAGCTTTCTTT NA TRBJ1-1 NA TRBV6-5
CASSLRQGVTEAFF TGTGCCAGCAGCCTCCGACAGGGAGTCACTGAAGCTTTCTTT NA TRBJ1-1 TRBD1 TRBV7-3
CASSLGTGNYGYTF TGTGCCAGCAGCTTAGGGACAGGGAACTATGGCTACACCTTC NA TRBJ1-2 TRBD1 TRBV11-2
CASSSNYRNSYEQYF TGTGCCAGTAGTAGTAACTACCGTAACTCCTACGAGCAGTACTTC NA TRBJ2-7 NA TRBV19
CASSLTSEETQYF TGTGCCAGCAGCTTGACTAGCGAAGAGACCCAGTACTTC NA TRBJ2-5 TRBD2 TRBV7-3
CASRTRGYDQPQHF TGTGCCAGCAGGACCAGGGGTTATGATCAGCCCCAGCATTTT NA TRBJ1-5 NA TRBV28
CASSFLGSLDGYTF TGTGCCAGCAGCTTTCTGGGGAGCCTGGATGGCTACACCTTC NA TRBJ1-2 NA TRBV7-9
CASSLVTGSNQPQHF TGTGCCAGCAGCTTAGTTACCGGGAGCAATCAGCCCCAGCATTTT NA TRBJ1-5 NA TRBV7-8
CASSPGLAGYTGELFF TGTGCCAGCAGTCCCGGACTAGCGGGGTACACCGGGGAGCTGTTTTTT NA TRBJ2-2 TRBD2 TRBV27
CASSLNRAVEQFF TGTGCCAGCAGTTTAAACAGGGCGGTTGAGCAGTTCTTC NA TRBJ2-1 NA TRBV6-5
CASSLDGTSGYEQYF TGCGCCAGCAGCTTGGATGGGACTAGCGGGTACGAGCAGTACTTC NA TRBJ2-7 TRBD2 TRBV5-1
CASAPGQNTEAFF TGTGCTAGTGCCCCGGGACAGAACACTGAAGCTTTCTTT NA TRBJ1-1 NA TRBV12-5
CASSLGLGRQETQYF TGTGCCAGCAGTTTAGGTCTGGGAAGACAAGAGACCCAGTACTTC NA TRBJ2-5 NA TRBV27